This paragraph covers one T cell receptor beta chain sequence. Its antigen is still unknown. Clones were sequenced by immunoSEQ multiplex PCR, and TCRdb holds only the in-frame ones, with some missing. There are about 83,000 clones in the sample; roughly 88% occur only once, and under 5% lies in the top ten. The CDR3 runs to 16 residues. Trimming pared 6 bases from V and 0 bases from J, leaving 17 bases between. Germline V gene lookup returns CDR1 LNHDA and CDR2 SQIVND (reference sequence). These data originate in a study of T cell responses to AZD1222 COVID-19 vaccine. Study-wide results and caveats: There were mostly white British donors and more females than males, and clonal diversity was possibly underestimated. Once two AZD1222 doses were given, Spike-specific TCR breadth and depth went up.

This receptor was taken from an adult in good health. Sequencing was performed on peripheral blood, taken on day 0 of MenACWY control vaccination. The chain joins TRBV19 to TRBJ1-1; D ambiguous. CDR3 in DNA: TGTGCCAGTAGCTCCCTCGTGGTCAGCTTGAACACTGAAGCTTTCTTT. It codes for CASSSLVVSLNTEAFF.